The 2 T cell receptor beta chains below come from one sample, sequenced in a study of metastatic and nonmetastatic thyroid tumors. TCRdb called clones again from the PCR reads with MiXCR. The data show 75,000 to 95,000 clones, roughly 13% seen once. Every patient was untreated before thyroid surgery. Source material: blood. The receptors stem from a female donor with papillary thyroid cancer or a benign thyroid nodule (not recorded which). Some clones in this sample may be carry-over from other donors' samples.

With regard to this clone: Possible read error: a much larger clone is one base away. This chain uses TRBV7-3 with TRBJ2-7, with D perhaps TRBD2 (6 bases). Germline lookup yields CDR1 SGHTA and CDR2 FQGTGA. Trimming stripped 5 bases from V and 5 bases from J, with 16 bases between. The CDR3 is made up of 14 amino acids. CDR3 nucleotides: TGTGCCAGCAGCCAAGGAGGGCAGTGCCACGAGCAGTACTTC. It yields the protein CASSQGGQCHEQYF.

This clone was seen many times. V and J are TRBV30 and TRBJ1-6; D is unresolved. Germline CDR1 is GTSNPN and CDR2 is SVGIG (reference sequence). The CDR3 loop spans 15 amino acids. The V gene lost 0 bases and the J gene lost 6 bases, with 12 bases spanning the gap. CDR3: CAWSVWVGVNSPLHF. As DNA, the CDR3 is TGTGCCTGGAGTGTCTGGGTCGGTGTTAATTCACCCCTCCACTTT.